The sequence of this TCR beta chain was determined in a study of T cells of healthy individuals. TCRdb passed the 5' RACE reads through MiXCR, listing each CDR3 protein once. The repertoire has 60,000 to 80,000 distinct CDR3 sequences, around 15% of them found once; the top ten carry around 4.5%. This clonotype was detected many times. The V gene lost 4 bases and the J gene lost 5 bases, with 8 bases spanning the gap. This CDR3 spans 13 amino acids. Looked up from germline, CDR1 is LNHDA and CDR2 is SQIVND (reference sequence). The receptor comes from a human donor in good health. The chain employs TRBV19 and TRBJ2-2, with D perhaps matching TRBD2 (5 bases). Written as DNA, the CDR3 is TGTGCCAGTAGTAAACGAGGGACCGGGGAGCTGTTTTTT. It codes for CASSKRGTGELFF. The complete variable domain, with remaining parts taken from reference TRBV19 and TRBJ2-2, reads DGGITQSPKYLFRKEGQNVTLSCEQNLNHDAMYWYRQDPGQGLRLIYYSQIVNDFQKGDIAEGYSVSREKKESFPLTVTSAQKNPTAFYLCASSKRGTGELFFGEGSRLTVL.